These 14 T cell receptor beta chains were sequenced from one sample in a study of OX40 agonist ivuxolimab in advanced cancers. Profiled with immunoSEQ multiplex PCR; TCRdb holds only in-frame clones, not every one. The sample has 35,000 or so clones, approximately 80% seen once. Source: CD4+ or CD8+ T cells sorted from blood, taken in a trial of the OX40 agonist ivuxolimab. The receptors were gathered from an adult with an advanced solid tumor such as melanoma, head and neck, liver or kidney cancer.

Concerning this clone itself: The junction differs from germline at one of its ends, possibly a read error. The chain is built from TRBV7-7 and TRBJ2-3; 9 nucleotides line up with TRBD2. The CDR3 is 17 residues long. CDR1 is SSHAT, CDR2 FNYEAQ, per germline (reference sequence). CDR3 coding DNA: TGTGCTAGCAGCGACTCCACACTAGCGGGCGGCAGGGATACGCAGTATTTT. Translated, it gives CASSDSTLAGGRDTQYF.

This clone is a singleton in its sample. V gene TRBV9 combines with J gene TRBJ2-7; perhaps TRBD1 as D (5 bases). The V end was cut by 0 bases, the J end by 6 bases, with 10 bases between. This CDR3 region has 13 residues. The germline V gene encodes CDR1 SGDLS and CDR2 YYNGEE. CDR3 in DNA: TGTGCCAGCAGCGTAGTTGATGGGGCCGAGCAGTACTTC. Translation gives CASSVVDGAEQYF.

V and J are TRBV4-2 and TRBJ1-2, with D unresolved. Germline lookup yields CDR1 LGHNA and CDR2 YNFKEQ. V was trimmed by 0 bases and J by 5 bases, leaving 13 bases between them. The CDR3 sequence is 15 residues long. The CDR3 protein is CASSQDTQAMYGYTF. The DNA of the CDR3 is TGTGCCAGCAGCCAAGATACGCAGGCGATGTATGGCTACACCTTC.

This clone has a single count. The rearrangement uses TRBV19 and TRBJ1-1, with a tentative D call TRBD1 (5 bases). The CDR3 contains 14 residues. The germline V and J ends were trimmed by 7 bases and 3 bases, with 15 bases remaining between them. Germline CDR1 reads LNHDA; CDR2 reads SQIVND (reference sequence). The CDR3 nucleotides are TGTGCCAGTACTACGGGGGACTCGGACACTGAAGCTTTCTTT. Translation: CASTTGDSDTEAFF.

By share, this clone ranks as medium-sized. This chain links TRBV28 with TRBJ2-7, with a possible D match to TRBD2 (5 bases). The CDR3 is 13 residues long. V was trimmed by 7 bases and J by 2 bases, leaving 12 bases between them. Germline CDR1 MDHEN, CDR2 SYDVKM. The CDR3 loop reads CASKRTGTYEQYF. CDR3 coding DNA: TGTGCCAGCAAACGGACGGGGACCTACGAGCAGTACTTC. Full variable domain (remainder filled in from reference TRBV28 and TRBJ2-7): DVKVTQSSRYLVKRTGEKVFLECVQDMDHENMFWYRQDPGLGLRLIYFSYDVKMKEKGDIPEGYSVSREKKERFSLILESASTNQTSMYLCASKRTGTYEQYFGPGTRLTVT.

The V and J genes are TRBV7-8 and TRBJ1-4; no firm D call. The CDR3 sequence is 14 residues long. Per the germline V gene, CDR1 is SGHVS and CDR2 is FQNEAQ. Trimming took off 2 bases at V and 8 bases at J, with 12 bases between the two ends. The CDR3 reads CASSLFTGTEKLFF. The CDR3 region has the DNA TGTGCCAGCAGCTTATTTACCGGAACCGAAAAACTGTTTTTT.

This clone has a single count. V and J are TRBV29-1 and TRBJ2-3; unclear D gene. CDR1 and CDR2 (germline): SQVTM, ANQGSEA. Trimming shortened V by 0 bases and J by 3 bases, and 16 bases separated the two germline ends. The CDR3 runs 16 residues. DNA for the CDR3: TGCAGCGTTGAAGACTCTCCCAATATTCTTACAGATACGCAGTATTTT. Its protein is CSVEDSPNILTDTQYF.

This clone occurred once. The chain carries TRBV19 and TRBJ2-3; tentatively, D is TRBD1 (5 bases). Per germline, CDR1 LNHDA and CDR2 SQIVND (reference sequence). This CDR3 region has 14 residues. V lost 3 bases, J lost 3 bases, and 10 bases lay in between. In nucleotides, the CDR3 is TGTGCCAGTAGTATTGGGGCAGTAACAGATACGCAGTATTTT. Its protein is CASSIGAVTDTQYF. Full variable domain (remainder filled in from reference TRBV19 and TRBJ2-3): DGGITQSPKYLFRKEGQNVTLSCEQNLNHDAMYWYRQDPGQGLRLIYYSQIVNDFQKGDIAEGYSVSREKKESFPLTVTSAQKNPTAFYLCASSIGAVTDTQYFGPGTRLTVL.

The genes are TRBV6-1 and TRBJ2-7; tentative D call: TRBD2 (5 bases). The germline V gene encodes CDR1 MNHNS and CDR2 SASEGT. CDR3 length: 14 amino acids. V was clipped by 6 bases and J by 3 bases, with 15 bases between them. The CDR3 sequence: CASSQLGSGYEQYF. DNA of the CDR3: TGTGCCAGCAGCCAACTAGGCTCGGGCTACGAGCAGTACTTC.

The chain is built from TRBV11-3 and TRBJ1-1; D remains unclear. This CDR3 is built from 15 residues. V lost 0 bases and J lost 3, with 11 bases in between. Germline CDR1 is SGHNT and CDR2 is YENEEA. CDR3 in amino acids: CASSLDWAGDTEAFF. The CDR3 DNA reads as TGTGCCAGCAGCTTAGATTGGGCAGGAGACACTGAAGCTTTCTTT. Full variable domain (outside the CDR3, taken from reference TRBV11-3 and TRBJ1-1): EAGVVQSPRYKIIEKKQPVAFWCNPISGHNTLYWYLQNLGQGPELLIRYENEEAVDDSQLPKDRFSAERLKGVDSTLKIQPAELGDSAVYLCASSLDWAGDTEAFFGQGTRLTVV.

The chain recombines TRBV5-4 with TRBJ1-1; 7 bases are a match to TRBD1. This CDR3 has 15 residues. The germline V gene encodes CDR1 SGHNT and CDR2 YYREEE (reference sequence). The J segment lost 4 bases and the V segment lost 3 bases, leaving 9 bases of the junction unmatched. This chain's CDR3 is CASSWGPGGSTEAFF. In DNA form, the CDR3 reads TGTGCCAGCAGCTGGGGACCAGGGGGGTCCACTGAAGCTTTCTTT.

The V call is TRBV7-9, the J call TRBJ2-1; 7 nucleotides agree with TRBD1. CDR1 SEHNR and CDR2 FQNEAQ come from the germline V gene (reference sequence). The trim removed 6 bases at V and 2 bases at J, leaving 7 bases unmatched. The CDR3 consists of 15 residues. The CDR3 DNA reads TGTGCCAGCAGTCCGAGGGGGCCGACCTACAATGAGCAGTTCTTC. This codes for CASSPRGPTYNEQFF. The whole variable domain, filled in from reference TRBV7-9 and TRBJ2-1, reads DTGVSQNPRHKITKRGQNVTFRCDPISEHNRLYWYRQTLGQGPEFLTYFQNEAQLEKSRLLSDRFSAERPKGSFSTLEIQRTEQGDSAMYLCASSPRGPTYNEQFFGPGTRLTVL.

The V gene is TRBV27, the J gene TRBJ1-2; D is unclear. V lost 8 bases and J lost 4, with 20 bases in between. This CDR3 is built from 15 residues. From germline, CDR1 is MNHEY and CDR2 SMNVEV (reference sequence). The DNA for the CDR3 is TGTGCCAGCCCCCCATGGGGTACAGTACCCTATGGCTACACCTTC. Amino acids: CASPPWGTVPYGYTF.

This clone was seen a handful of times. The CDR3 sequence: CSVVRGNTYEQYF. CDR3 in DNA: TGCAGCGTTGTCAGGGGTAACACCTACGAGCAGTACTTC. The chain joins TRBV29-1 to TRBJ2-7; TRBD1 is a possible D gene (6 bases). The V gene's germline CDR1 is SQVTM and CDR2 ANQGSEA. Trimming pared 4 bases from V and 2 bases from J, leaving 12 bases between. CDR3 length equals 13 residues.